This T cell receptor (beta chain) was identified during a study of identical twins. Study-level results: The abundant beta clonotypes from cord blood had fewer insertions, and memory repertoires had none of this. A partial confounding effect on zero-insertion analyses could come from invariant MAIT and iNKT cells.

TCRdb recomputed calls from the 5' RACE reads with MiXCR, one row per CDR3 protein. Here the sample spans roughly 490,000 distinct CDR3 sequences, roughly 13% being singletons. This clonotype was detected many times. Antigen specificity is unknown. The germline V and J ends were trimmed by 6 bases and 5 bases, with 13 bases remaining between them. This CDR3 spans 14 amino acids. Germline CDR1 is SEHNR and CDR2 is FQNEAQ (reference sequence). This sample also appeared in a second study, on yellow fever vaccine responses in identical twins.

Sequenced: CD4+ T cells sorted from blood. The source of this sequence is a woman between 18 and 29 years old in good health. The chain has TRBV7-9 and TRBJ2-2, with D unresolved. CDR3 bases: TGTGCCAGCAGTCCGGGCCCCGTTACCGGGGAGCTGTTTTTT. It is translated as CASSPGPVTGELFF.